This TCR beta chain was documented in a study of T cells in women clearing cervical HPV infection (dated by TCRdb to the late 2010s). Context from the whole study: The cases were 25 to 30 women with histologically confirmed HPV16-related CIN3 or worse, and 2 of those women had invasive cancers. Quality controls consisted of five blinded duplicates per group, for a total of roughly 60 samples made up of approximately 50 participants and around ten replicates. Cases and controls were matched on year of sample collection and on age within five years. For cases, the median interval between lesion detection and blood sampling was around 140 days, with an interquartile range of roughly 80 to 230 days. Cases had a median age of around 32 years compared with 37 to 40 for controls, and baseline characteristics showed no significant differences between the groups. Blood from cases was collected at the visit where the lesion was first found, while blood from controls was collected once the infection could no longer be detected. In the parent cohort, some 10,000 women aged 18 or older were enrolled in Guanacaste, Costa Rica, during about 1993 to 1994 and were followed for less than 8 years. Because only a few women had HLA typing data, the possibility that HLA type acted as a confounder could not be ruled out. An exploratory proof-of-principle case-control study, nested within the Guanacaste HPV Natural History Study in Costa Rica, was conducted to compare TCR repertoires across cervical HPV16 outcomes. The controls were fewer than 30 women whose single incident HPV16 infection cleared within 12 months with no development of precancer or cancer.

Every participant had a single incident cervical HPV16 infection, and prevalent HPV16 infections were excluded. Cervical HPV DNA was detected by MY09/MY11 PCR, and genotyping was performed by dot-blot hybridization. Around 15 mL of heparinized blood were centrifuged, and the buffy coat was split into aliquots, frozen at -30 degrees C, and then kept at -80 degrees C. QIAGEN kits were used to extract genomic DNA from the buffy coat specimens. What the research found in general, with its limitations: Random forest classifiers combining richness and V gene abundances distinguished cases from controls with an estimated AUC of less than 0.9. Whether associations preceded infection or resulted from infection could not be shown with the cross-sectional design, and effector/memory subsets and HPV-specific T cells were not isolated. Because T-cell numbers per sample were unknown, differences in richness could reflect varying T-cell content rather than repertoire biology. Cases had lower TRBV6-7 relative abundance than controls (approximately 0.11% versus 0.16%; Bonferroni P = 0.0008). Across sequencing depths, CIN3+ cases showed significantly higher TCR repertoire richness than controls, but evenness did not differ between the groups.

On this clone: Its antigen is still unknown. Coverage ceases 3 residues before the CDR3 finishes, and the germline J gene fills in the end.

The CDR3 holds 14 amino acids from the cysteine to the phenylalanine. Of the CDR3's DNA, 33 bases were read; they are in frame from base 1. Based on the germline V gene (reference sequence), the CDR1 and CDR2 sequences are LNHDA and SQIVND. At the junction V is shortened by 5 bases and J by 2 bases; bases outside the gene matches: 0. TCR beta CDR3 regions were amplified by multiplex PCR using the immunoSEQ assay from an average of 1200 ng genomic DNA per sample. Primer bias was corrected in the assay by using a complete synthetic TCR repertoire to establish an amplification baseline. The amplicons were sequenced on the Illumina platform. In the paper's pipeline: Error correction of the sequences involved clustering with frequency ratios plus a modified nearest-neighbor algorithm, after which the sequences were analyzed in the immunoSEQ Analyzer using IMGT gene definitions. At each rarefaction depth, TCR richness and evenness were averaged across 20 rarefaction repeats, and samples with fewer sequences than that depth were excluded. Wilcoxon rank sum tests with FDR correction were used to compare relative abundances of V, D and J genes between the groups. In the blinded duplicates, the intraclass correlation was 90% to 97% for TCR richness and averaged about 76% across 60 to 70 gene segments. This is the immuneACCESS table as TCRdb keeps it, with only in-frame sequences that have V and J called. A part of the clones is gone; compared with another copy, unresolved V genes explain less than half, and the rest is unexplained. Clonal size and the V and J genes are those of that table, whereas D and trimming came from the DNA. The sample table holds approximately 30,000 clones. 1.5% to 2% of the sample is held by the ten biggest clonotypes.

Sequencing input: blood buffy coat. The source of this sequence is a woman between 18 and 70 years old with a cervical HPV16 infection that either progressed to CIN3+ or cleared (not recorded which). The chain is encoded by TRBV19 joined to TRBJ1-5, and 10 bases in between align with TRBD1. The CDR3 DNA, read in part, is TGTGCCAGTAGTGGGACAGGGGGCAATCAGCCC. Its protein is CASSGTGGNQP. In full, the CDR3 is CASSGTGGNQPQHF.